Below are 30 T cell receptor beta chains sequenced from a single sample in a study of OX40 agonist ivuxolimab in advanced cancers. Profiling relied on immunoSEQ multiplex PCR, and the TCRdb table lists in-frame clones only, not all of them. The sample yields 84,000 or so clones, over 65% seen once. Sequencing used CD4+ or CD8+ T cells sorted from blood, obtained in a trial of the OX40 agonist ivuxolimab. The receptor source for this set is an adult with an advanced solid tumor such as melanoma, head and neck, liver or kidney cancer.

The chain couples TRBV7-2 to TRBJ2-1; D is undetermined. CDR1 and CDR2 (germline): SGHTA, FQGNSA. Trimming removed 7 bases at V and 3 bases at J, with 13 bases between. This CDR3 is built from 14 residues. The DNA of the CDR3 is TGTGCCAGCACCCCGGCCCCCATCTACAATGAGCAGTTCTTC. This sequence encodes CASTPAPIYNEQFF.

The rearrangement uses TRBV7-3 and TRBJ1-6; TRBD1 matches at 8 bases. The germline V gene encodes CDR1 SGHTA and CDR2 FQGTGA. The CDR3 loop spans 19 amino acids. V lost 1 base and J lost 7; bases outside the gene matches: 15. The CDR3, as DNA: TGTGCCAGCAGCTTAAGACTTGGTAAGGACAGGGTGGAGAATTCACCCCTCCACTTT. Amino acid sequence: CASSLRLGKDRVENSPLHF.

V is TRBV28 and J is TRBJ1-2, with a possible D match to TRBD1 (5 bases). Germline CDR1 reads MDHEN; CDR2 reads SYDVKM. Trimming took off 6 bases at V and 1 base at J, with 12 bases between the two ends. The CDR3 is 14 amino acids. The CDR3 coding sequence is TGTGCCAGCAGCTCCGGGGGACTTAACTATGGCTACACCTTC. Its protein is CASSSGGLNYGYTF.

The J gene is TRBJ2-7, the V gene TRBV9, with TRBD1 as a possible D gene (6 bases). The CDR3 sequence is 16 residues long. Per the germline V gene, CDR1 is SGDLS and CDR2 is YYNGEE. With 0 bases removed from V and 4 bases from J, the gap between germline ends came to 17 bases. The CDR3 DNA follows: TGTGCCAGCAGCGTAGGTCGAAAGGGACATTATTACGAGCAGTACTTC. It is translated as CASSVGRKGHYYEQYF.

This chain links TRBV28 with TRBJ2-7; D gene ambiguous. V gave up 4 bases and J gave up 4 bases, with 17 bases separating them. Germline loops: CDR1 MDHEN, CDR2 SYDVKM. There are 15 residues in the CDR3. This CDR3 reads CASSSAAAGPYEQYV. CDR3 coding DNA: TGTGCCAGCAGTTCCGCGGCTGCAGGACCTTACGAGCAGTACGTC.

The V call is TRBV5-8, the J call TRBJ1-1, with unresolved D. Trimming shortened V by 0 bases and J by 6 bases, and 9 bases separated the two germline ends. The CDR3 runs to 13 residues. Germline CDR1 reads SGHTS; CDR2 reads YDEGEE. CDR3 sequence (DNA): TGTGCCAGCAGCTTGGTGGGGTTCCCTGAAGCTTTCTTT. Residues: CASSLVGFPEAFF.

For the CDR3, the DNA is TGTGCCAGCAGCCCCCGATTGGATACGCAGTATTTT. Translation gives CASSPRLDTQYF. V is TRBV7-2 and J is TRBJ2-3; no firm D call. Germline CDR1 reads SGHTA; CDR2 reads FQGNSA. CDR3 length: 12 amino acids. The germline V and J ends were trimmed by 5 bases and 6 bases, with 9 bases remaining between them.

The J gene is TRBJ1-5, the V gene TRBV28, with D perhaps matching TRBD1 (6 bases). The germline CDR1 and CDR2 sequences are MDHEN and SYDVKM. The CDR3 is 14 residues long. The V end lost 5 bases, the J end lost 2 bases, and 10 bases lay between the germline ends. CDR3 nucleotides: TGTGCCAGCAGTGGGGGCAGGGGCAATCAGCCCCAGCATTTT. The encoded protein is CASSGGRGNQPQHF.

The V and J genes are TRBV11-2 and TRBJ2-7; 13 bases are a match to TRBD2. Germline V CDR1 and CDR2: SGHAT, FQNNGV. Germline trimming cut 3 bases from V and 0 bases from J; bases unmatched to any gene: 5. The CDR3 sequence is 17 residues long. CDR3 sequence reads: CASSLTSGGQSSYEQYF. The CDR3 nucleotides read TGTGCCAGCAGCTTGACTAGCGGGGGGCAGAGCTCCTACGAGCAGTACTTC.

The rearrangement links TRBV7-3 to TRBJ1-2; the D gene is possibly TRBD1 (6 bases). Germline V CDR1 and CDR2: SGHTA, FQGTGA. The CDR3 consists of 14 residues. Trimming stripped 5 bases from V and 3 bases from J, with 13 bases between. The CDR3 DNA reads as TGTGCCAGCAGCCCTACCGCAGGGGACTATGGCTACACCTTC. This codes for CASSPTAGDYGYTF.

The table lists this clone with a count of one. The CDR3 protein is CASSVGGFVGTQYF. The CDR3 nucleotides are TGTGCCAGCAGCGTAGGCGGGTTTGTAGGGACCCAGTACTTC. The genes are TRBV9 and TRBJ2-5; D possibly corresponds to TRBD2 (5 bases). V gave up 0 bases and J gave up 7 bases, with 13 bases separating them. This CDR3 is 14 amino acids long. Germline CDR1 reads SGDLS; CDR2 reads YYNGEE.

This chain connects TRBV10-1 to TRBJ2-3; 9 bases match TRBD1. Germline trimming cut 6 bases from V and 6 bases from J; bases unmatched to any gene: 7. Per germline, CDR1 WNHNN and CDR2 SYGVQD (reference sequence). This CDR3 region has 14 residues. CDR3 amino acids: CASSPGTGRDTQYF. DNA for the CDR3: TGCGCCAGCAGCCCCGGGACAGGGAGGGATACGCAGTATTTT.

The rearrangement links TRBV28 to TRBJ1-2; tentative D call: TRBD1 (6 bases). The CDR3 runs 14 residues. V lost 11 bases and J lost 1, with 17 bases in between. Germline-derived CDR1 and CDR2 are MDHEN and SYDVKM. CDR3 sequence (DNA): TGTGCCGGATCTGAAACAGGGAATAACTATGGCTACACCTTC. Protein: CAGSETGNNYGYTF.

The chain uses TRBV25-1 and TRBJ1-6; 9 bases align to TRBD1. The length of the CDR3 is 14 residues. Unmatched junction bases numbered 7, after V lost 6 bases and J lost 10 bases. CDR1 is MGHDK, CDR2 SYGVNS, per germline. CDR3 loop: CASSQGQGDSPLHF. The DNA of the CDR3 is TGTGCCAGCAGCCAGGGACAGGGAGACTCACCCCTCCACTTT.

Only one count was recorded for this clone. The rearrangement links TRBV5-6 to TRBJ2-6; TRBD2 is a possible D gene (5 bases). Germline CDR1 and CDR2: SGHDT and YYEEEE. V shed 1 base and J shed 0 bases, with 11 bases lying between them. The CDR3 extends over 17 amino acids. CDR3 sequence reads: CASSLILSDSGANVLTF. As DNA, the CDR3 is TGTGCCAGCAGCTTGATTCTTAGCGACTCTGGGGCCAACGTCCTGACTTTC.

The chain is built from TRBV28 and TRBJ1-5, with D perhaps TRBD1 (6 bases). Germline assignment: CDR1 MDHEN and CDR2 SYDVKM. This CDR3 is 14 amino acids long. V was shortened by 4 bases and J by 0 bases, with 7 bases between the two germline ends. The CDR3 is CASSSGASNQPQHF. The CDR3 coding sequence is TGTGCCAGCAGTTCAGGGGCTAGCAATCAGCCCCAGCATTTT.

The rearrangement joins TRBV5-1 to TRBJ2-5, with 11 bases matching TRBD2. V gave up 0 bases and J gave up 5 bases; unmatched junction bases: 9. Germline CDR1 reads SGHRS; CDR2 reads YFSETQ. The CDR3 has 17 amino acids. The CDR3 region is CASSLGLAGTIGETQYF. DNA for the CDR3: TGCGCCAGCAGCTTGGGACTAGCGGGGACCATCGGGGAGACCCAGTACTTC.

The count of this clone is one. This chain uses TRBV30 with TRBJ2-7; D perhaps matches TRBD1 (6 bases). The germline gives CDR1 GTSNPN, CDR2 SVGIG (reference sequence). With 4 bases removed from V and 2 bases from J, the gap between germline ends came to 9 bases. The CDR3 is made up of 12 amino acids. DNA of the CDR3: TGTGCCTGGAACGCAGGGGCCTACGAGCAGTACTTC. Translating gives CAWNAGAYEQYF.

This chain uses TRBV5-5 with TRBJ2-1; 9 bases agree with TRBD1. Per the germline V gene, CDR1 is SGHKS and CDR2 is YYEKEE (reference sequence). Losses at the gene ends were 4 bases for V and 3 bases for J; bases not matched to a gene: 5. The CDR3 totals 15 residues. Here the CDR3 reads CASSTGTGNYNEQFF. The CDR3 nucleotides are TGTGCCAGCAGCACGGGGACAGGGAACTACAATGAGCAGTTCTTC.

The rearrangement links TRBV28 to TRBJ2-1, with 8 nucleotides matching TRBD1. Trimming took 5 bases from V and 8 from J; bases not matched to a gene: 8. This CDR3 has 14 amino acids. CDR1 and CDR2 (germline): MDHEN, SYDVKM. CDR3 coding DNA: TGTGCCAGCAGTCCAGGGGGCGTAAGGGATGAGCAGTTCTTC. This encodes CASSPGGVRDEQFF.

The J gene is TRBJ2-1, the V gene TRBV2, with D possibly being TRBD1 or TRBD2 (7 bases each). Trimming removed 4 bases from V and 6 bases from J, with 16 bases in between. Germline CDR1 SNHLY, CDR2 FYNNEI. The CDR3 loop spans 15 amino acids. CDR3 protein: CASSVREGASNEQFF. The CDR3 coding sequence is TGTGCCAGCAGTGTAAGGGAGGGGGCGAGCAATGAGCAGTTCTTC.

The chain is built from TRBV30 and TRBJ1-4; D ambiguous. Trimming removed 6 bases at V and 3 bases at J, with 11 bases between. The CDR3 covers 13 residues. Per germline, CDR1 GTSNPN and CDR2 SVGIG (reference sequence). CDR3 loop: CACSGSPNEKLFF. As DNA, the CDR3 is TGTGCCTGCTCGGGTTCTCCTAATGAAAAACTGTTTTTT.

The chain joins TRBV7-8 to TRBJ2-1; D perhaps matches TRBD2 (6 bases). There are 15 residues in the CDR3. In germline, CDR1 is SGHVS, CDR2 FQNEAQ. Trimming cost V 1 base and J 8 bases, with 15 bases left between them. The CDR3 loop is CASSLGGYGGDEQFF. Here the CDR3 DNA reads TGTGCCAGCAGCTTAGGGGGATACGGAGGGGATGAGCAGTTCTTC. The whole variable domain, remainder taken from reference TRBV7-8 and TRBJ2-1, is GAGVSQSPRYKVAKRGQDVALRCDPISGHVSLFWYQQALGQGPEFLTYFQNEAQLDKSGLPSDRFFAERPEGSVSTLKIQRTQQEDSAVYLCASSLGGYGGDEQFFGPGTRLTVL.

This clone has only one observation. The V and J genes are TRBV6-4 and TRBJ1-1; D call uncertain. Trimming shortened V by 8 bases and J by 2 bases, and 12 bases separated the two germline ends. Germline V gene sequence: CDR1 MRHNA, CDR2 SNTAGT. The CDR3 consists of 13 residues. CDR3 in amino acids: CASAKELNTEAFF. The CDR3 nucleotides are TGTGCCAGCGCAAAGGAACTCAACACTGAAGCTTTCTTT.

CDR3 protein: CASSFVPYGQPQHF. The CDR3 DNA is TGTGCCAGCAGTTTCGTCCCCTACGGCCAGCCCCAGCATTTT. The chain employs TRBV27 and TRBJ1-5; D ambiguous. The V end lost 3 bases, the J end lost 7 bases, and 13 bases lay between the germline ends. Germline V CDR1 and CDR2: MNHEY, SMNVEV (reference sequence). CDR3 length: 14 amino acids.

The CDR3 DNA reads as TGCGCCAGCAGAGACGGGGCCTTCGGCAATCAGCCCCAGCATTTT. This gives the protein CASRDGAFGNQPQHF. This sequence joins TRBV10-2 and TRBJ1-5, with a possible D match to TRBD1 (5 bases). There are 15 residues in the CDR3. Germline V gene lookup returns CDR1 WSHSY and CDR2 SAAADI. Trimming stripped 6 bases from V and 2 bases from J, with 14 bases between.

The gene calls are TRBV5-4 and TRBJ1-2; D not resolved. V dropped 0 bases and J dropped 8 bases, with 17 bases sitting between them. The CDR3 runs 15 residues. Germline-derived CDR1 and CDR2 are SGHNT and YYREEE (reference sequence). CDR3 in DNA: TGTGCCAGCAGCTTGGATTCTCTTCGTACGGGCGGCTACACCTTC. Amino acid sequence: CASSLDSLRTGGYTF.

The CDR3 sequence: CASSLGTGGTQPQHF. As DNA, the CDR3 is TGTGCCAGTAGTCTAGGGACAGGGGGCACTCAGCCCCAGCATTTT. The chain has TRBV19 and TRBJ1-5; 12 nucleotides match TRBD1. Germline CDR1 is LNHDA and CDR2 is SQIVND (reference sequence). The CDR3 sequence is 15 residues long. Trimming removed 5 bases from V and 6 bases from J; junction bases left unmatched: 5.

This clone was observed a single time. The J gene is TRBJ2-1, the V gene TRBV27; 7 bases agree with TRBD1. The CDR3 covers 16 residues. J gave up 3 bases and V 5 bases, and 10 bases lay outside the gene matches. CDR1 MNHEY and CDR2 SMNVEV come from the germline V gene (reference sequence). As DNA, the CDR3 is TGTGCCAGCAGTGAAAAAAACGACAGGGTCTACAATGAGCAGTTCTTC. Amino acid sequence: CASSEKNDRVYNEQFF.

The chain joins TRBV28 to TRBJ2-7; D is perhaps TRBD2 (6 bases). CDR3 size: 15 residues. Germline V lookup: CDR1 MDHEN, CDR2 SYDVKM. The V gene lost 5 bases and the J gene lost 3 bases, with 17 bases spanning the gap. CDR3 nucleotide sequence: TGTGCCAGCAGTCCTCAGGACGGAGGGCACTACGAGCAGTACTTC. Translated: CASSPQDGGHYEQYF.